This T cell receptor (beta chain) was documented in a study of blood T cell repertoires in COVID-19. Background on the study: PBMCs, B-cell-depleted T cells, or T cells were the source of the cDNA or gDNA that made up the material.

Germline CDR1 and CDR2: SGHRS and YFSETQ. Between the trimmed V and J ends, which lost 0 bases and 2 bases, there was a span of 11 bases. The CDR3 spans 15 residues. In the original workflow: Cell counts per sample came from amplifying reference gene primers. Assay used: immunoSEQ multiplex PCR; TCRdb lists only in-frame clones, some missing. V and J calls and clone size follow that table, whereas D and trimming were derived from the DNA. The table shows approximately 210,000 clones, with under 90% occurring only once. Seattle patient enrollment occurred during active infection, with longitudinal follow-up thereafter.

The V gene is TRBV5-1, the J gene TRBJ1-1; a possible D gene is TRBD1 (6 bases). The sequence was collected from a man aged 50 to 59 with COVID-19, enrolled during active disease. The sequenced sample was peripheral blood. CDR3: CASSLAVTGNTEAFF. The CDR3 coding sequence is TGCGCCAGCAGCTTGGCAGTGACAGGAAACACTGAAGCTTTCTTT. Together with reference TRBV5-1 and TRBJ1-1, the CDR3 gives the full variable domain: KAGVTQTPRYLIKTRGQQVTLSCSPISGHRSVSWYQQTPGQGLQFLFEYFSETQRNKGNFPGRFSGRQFSNSRSEMNVSTLELGDSALYLCASSLAVTGNTEAFFGQGTRLTVV.